This TCR beta chain derives from a study of T cells in Graves' hyperthyroidism and ophthalmopathy. As for the study in general: Peripheral blood was taken when the disease was first diagnosed, before any treatment began.

On this clonotype itself: Its antigen remains unidentified.

This CDR3 contains 18 residues. With 5 bases clipped from V and 3 bases from J, the junction kept 9 bases outside the gene matches. CDR1 is DFQATT and CDR2 is SNEGSKA in the germline V gene (reference sequence). General study points: The model anticipated ophthalmopathy a median about six months pre-onset.

TCR beta CDR3 region amplification was performed from RNA transcripts. TCR CDR3 regions were first amplified by RT-PCR with HTBI primers. TCRdb re-analysed the multiplex PCR reads in MiXCR, keeping a single row per CDR3 protein. The table shows 550,000 to 600,000 distinct CDR3 sequences, with over 15% occurring only once. In patients aged 18 to 65, hyperthyroidism was newly diagnosed, with duration under 2 months. The origin of this receptor is a woman aged 18-30 years with Graves' hyperthyroidism. V usage is TRBV20-1 and J usage is TRBJ2-2; 16 bases line up with TRBD2. The specimen was blood. CDR3 sequence reads: CSASEPGLAGGDTGELFF. CDR3 nucleotides: TGCAGTGCTTCAGAGCCGGGACTAGCGGGAGGGGACACCGGGGAGCTGTTTTTT.